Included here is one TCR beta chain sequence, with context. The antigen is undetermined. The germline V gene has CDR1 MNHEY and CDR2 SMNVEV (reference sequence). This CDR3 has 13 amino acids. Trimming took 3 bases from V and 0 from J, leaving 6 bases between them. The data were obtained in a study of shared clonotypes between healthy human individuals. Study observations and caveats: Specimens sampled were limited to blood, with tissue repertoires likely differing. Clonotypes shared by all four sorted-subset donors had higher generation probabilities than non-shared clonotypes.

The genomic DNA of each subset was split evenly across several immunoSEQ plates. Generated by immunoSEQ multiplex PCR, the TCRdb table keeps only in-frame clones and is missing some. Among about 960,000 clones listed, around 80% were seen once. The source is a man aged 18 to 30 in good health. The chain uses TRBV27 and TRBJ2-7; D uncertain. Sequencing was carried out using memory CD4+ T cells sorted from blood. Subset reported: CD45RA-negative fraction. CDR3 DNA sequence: TGTGCCAGCAGTTTCCGGTACTCCTACGAGCAGTACTTC. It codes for CASSFRYSYEQYF.